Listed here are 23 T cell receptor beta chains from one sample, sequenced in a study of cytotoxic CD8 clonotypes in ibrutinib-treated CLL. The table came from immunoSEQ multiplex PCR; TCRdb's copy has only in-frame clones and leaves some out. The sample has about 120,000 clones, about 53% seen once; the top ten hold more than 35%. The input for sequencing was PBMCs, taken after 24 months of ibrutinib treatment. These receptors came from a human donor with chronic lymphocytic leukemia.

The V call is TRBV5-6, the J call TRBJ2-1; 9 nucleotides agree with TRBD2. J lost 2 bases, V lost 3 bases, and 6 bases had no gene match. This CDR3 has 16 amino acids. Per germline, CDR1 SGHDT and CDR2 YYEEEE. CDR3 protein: CASSSRTSAPYNEQFF. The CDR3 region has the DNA TGTGCCAGCAGCTCGAGGACTAGCGCTCCCTACAATGAGCAGTTCTTC.

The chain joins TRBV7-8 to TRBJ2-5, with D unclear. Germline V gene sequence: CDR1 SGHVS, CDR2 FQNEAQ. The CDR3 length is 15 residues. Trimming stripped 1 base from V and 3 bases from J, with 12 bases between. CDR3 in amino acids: CASSLGVVGKETQYF. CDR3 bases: TGTGCCAGCAGCTTAGGGGTCGTGGGAAAAGAGACCCAGTACTTC.

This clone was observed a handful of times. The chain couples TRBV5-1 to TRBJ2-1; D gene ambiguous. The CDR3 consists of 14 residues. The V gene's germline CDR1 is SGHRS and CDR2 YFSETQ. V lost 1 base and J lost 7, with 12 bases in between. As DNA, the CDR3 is TGCGCCAGCAGCTTGACGGGTTCGGGTAATGAGCAGTTCTTC. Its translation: CASSLTGSGNEQFF. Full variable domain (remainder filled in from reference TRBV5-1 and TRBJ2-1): KAGVTQTPRYLIKTRGQQVTLSCSPISGHRSVSWYQQTPGQGLQFLFEYFSETQRNKGNFPGRFSGRQFSNSRSEMNVSTLELGDSALYLCASSLTGSGNEQFFGPGTRLTVL.

The CDR3 region is CASSQEWLGGRDEQYF. CDR3 DNA sequence: TGTGCCAGCAGCCAAGAGTGGTTAGGAGGGAGGGACGAGCAGTACTTC. This chain links TRBV4-2 with TRBJ2-7; 7 bases are a match to TRBD2. Per germline, CDR1 LGHNA and CDR2 YNFKEQ. CDR3 length equals 16 residues. V shed 0 bases and J 5 bases; nucleotides not matched to a gene: 10.

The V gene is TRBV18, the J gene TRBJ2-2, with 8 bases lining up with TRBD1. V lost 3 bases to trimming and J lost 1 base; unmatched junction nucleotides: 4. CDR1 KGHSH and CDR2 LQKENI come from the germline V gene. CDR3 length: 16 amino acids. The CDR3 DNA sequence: TGTGCCAGCTCACCCGGACAGGGCCAGAACACCGGGGAGCTGTTTTTT. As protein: CASSPGQGQNTGELFF. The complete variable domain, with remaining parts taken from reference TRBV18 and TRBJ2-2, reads NAGVMQNPRHLVRRRGQEARLRCSPMKGHSHVYWYRQLPEEGLKFMVYLQKENIIDESGMPKERFSAEFPKEGPSILRIQQVVRGDSAAYFCASSPGQGQNTGELFFGEGSRLTVL.

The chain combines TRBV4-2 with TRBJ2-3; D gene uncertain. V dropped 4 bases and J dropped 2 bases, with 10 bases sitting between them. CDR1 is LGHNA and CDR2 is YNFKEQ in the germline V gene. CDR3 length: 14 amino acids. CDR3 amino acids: CASSPLDLTDTQYF. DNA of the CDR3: TGTGCCAGCAGCCCCTTGGACCTCACAGATACGCAGTATTTT.

CDR3: CASNGRLYGYTF. Here the CDR3 DNA reads TGTGCCAGCAACGGACGCCTCTATGGCTACACCTTC. The chain carries TRBV6-6 and TRBJ1-2; D gene ambiguous. This CDR3 has 12 residues. From germline, CDR1 is MNHNY and CDR2 SVGAGI (reference sequence). The V gene lost 7 bases and the J gene lost 4 bases, with 10 bases spanning the gap.

The CDR3 DNA reads TGCAGCGTAATTATTCCGGGACAGGGGACTCGCAATCAGCCCCAGCATTTT. It codes for CSVIIPGQGTRNQPQHF. The chain uses TRBV29-1 and TRBJ1-5; 10 bases align to TRBD1. The CDR3 has 17 amino acids. Germline V CDR1 and CDR2: SQVTM, ANQGSEA. The ends lost 6 bases at V and 2 bases at J; junction bases unmatched: 13.

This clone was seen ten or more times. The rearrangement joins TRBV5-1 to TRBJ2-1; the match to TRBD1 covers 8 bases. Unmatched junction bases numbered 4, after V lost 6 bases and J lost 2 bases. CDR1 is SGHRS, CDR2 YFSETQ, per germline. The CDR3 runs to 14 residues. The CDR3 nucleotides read TGCGCCAGCACCCAGGACAGGGCCTACAATGAGCAGTTCTTC. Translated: CASTQDRAYNEQFF.

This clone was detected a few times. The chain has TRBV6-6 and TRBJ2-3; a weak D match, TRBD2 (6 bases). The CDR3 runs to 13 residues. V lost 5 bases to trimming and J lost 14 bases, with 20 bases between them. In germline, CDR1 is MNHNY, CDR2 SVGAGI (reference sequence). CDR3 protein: CASSPGTAPVGYF. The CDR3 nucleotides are TGTGCCAGCAGTCCCGGGACTGCCCCCGTAGGGTATTTT.

The CDR3 region is CSATDKDEQYF. The CDR3, as DNA: TGCAGTGCTACCGACAAGGACGAGCAGTACTTC. V and J are TRBV20-1 and TRBJ2-7; D is uncertain. Trimming cost V 4 bases and J 5 bases, with 9 bases left between them. The CDR3 covers 11 residues. CDR1 DFQATT and CDR2 SNEGSKA come from the germline V gene (reference sequence).

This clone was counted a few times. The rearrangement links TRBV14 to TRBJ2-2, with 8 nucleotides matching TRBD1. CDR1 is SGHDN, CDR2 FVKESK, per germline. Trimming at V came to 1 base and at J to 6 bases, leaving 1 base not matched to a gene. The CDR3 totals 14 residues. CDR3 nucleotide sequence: TGTGCCAGCAGCCAAGTACAGGGGGCCGGGGAGCTGTTTTTT. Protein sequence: CASSQVQGAGELFF.

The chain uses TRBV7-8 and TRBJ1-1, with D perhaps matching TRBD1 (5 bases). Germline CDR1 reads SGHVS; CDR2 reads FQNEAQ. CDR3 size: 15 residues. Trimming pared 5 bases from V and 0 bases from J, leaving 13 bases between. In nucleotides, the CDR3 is TGTGCCAGCAGCCCCAGACAGACTATGAACACTGAAGCTTTCTTT. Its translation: CASSPRQTMNTEAFF.

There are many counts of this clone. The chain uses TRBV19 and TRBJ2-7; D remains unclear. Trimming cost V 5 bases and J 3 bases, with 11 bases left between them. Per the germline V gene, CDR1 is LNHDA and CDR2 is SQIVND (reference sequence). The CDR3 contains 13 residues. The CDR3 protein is CASSGVGGYEQYF. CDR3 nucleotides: TGTGCCAGTAGTGGGGTGGGTGGCTACGAGCAGTACTTC.

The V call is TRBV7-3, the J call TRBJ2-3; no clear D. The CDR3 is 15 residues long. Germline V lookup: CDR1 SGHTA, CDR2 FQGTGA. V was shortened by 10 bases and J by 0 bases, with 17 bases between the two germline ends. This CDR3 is CATRERGVSTDTQYF. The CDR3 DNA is TGTGCCACCAGAGAAAGAGGCGTAAGCACAGATACGCAGTATTTT. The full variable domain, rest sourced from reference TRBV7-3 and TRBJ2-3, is GAGVSQTPSNKVTEKGKYVELRCDPISGHTALYWYRQSLGQGPEFLIYFQGTGAADDSGLPNDRFFAVRPEGSVSTLKIQRTERGDSAVYLCATRERGVSTDTQYFGPGTRLTVL.

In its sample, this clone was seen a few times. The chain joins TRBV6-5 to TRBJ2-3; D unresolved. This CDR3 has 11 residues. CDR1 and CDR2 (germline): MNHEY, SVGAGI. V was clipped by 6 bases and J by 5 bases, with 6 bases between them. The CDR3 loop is CASRVVDTQYF. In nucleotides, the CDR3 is TGTGCCAGCAGGGTCGTAGATACGCAGTATTTT.

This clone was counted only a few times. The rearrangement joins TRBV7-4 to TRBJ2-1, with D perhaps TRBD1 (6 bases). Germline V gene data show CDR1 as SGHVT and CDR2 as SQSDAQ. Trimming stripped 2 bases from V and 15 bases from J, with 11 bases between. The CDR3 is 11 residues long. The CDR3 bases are TGTGCCAGCAGCTTAAAGGGACAACGGTTCTTC. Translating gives CASSLKGQRFF.

CDR3 bases: TGTGCCACCAGCAGAGATCAGAGGACGGGGAACACTGAAGCTTTCTTT. Its protein product is CATSRDQRTGNTEAFF. V is TRBV15 and J is TRBJ1-1; D not certain. Trimming left V 0 bases short and J 1 base short, with 12 bases between. The CDR3 totals 16 residues. CDR1 is LNHNV, CDR2 YYDKDF, per germline (reference sequence).

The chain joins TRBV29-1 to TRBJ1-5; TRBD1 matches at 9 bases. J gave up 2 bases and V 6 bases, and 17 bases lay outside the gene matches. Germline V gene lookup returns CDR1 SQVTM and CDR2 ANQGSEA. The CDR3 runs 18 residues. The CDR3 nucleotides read TGCAGCGTGCTCTTACCGGGACAGGGTACGGTGGGCAATCAGCCCCAGCATTTT. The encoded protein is CSVLLPGQGTVGNQPQHF.

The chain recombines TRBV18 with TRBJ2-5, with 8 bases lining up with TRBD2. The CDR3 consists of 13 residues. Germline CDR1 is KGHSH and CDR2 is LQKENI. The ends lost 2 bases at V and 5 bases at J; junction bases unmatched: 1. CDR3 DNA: TGTGCCAGCTCACCAACTAGCGGCGAGACCCAGTACTTC. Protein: CASSPTSGETQYF.

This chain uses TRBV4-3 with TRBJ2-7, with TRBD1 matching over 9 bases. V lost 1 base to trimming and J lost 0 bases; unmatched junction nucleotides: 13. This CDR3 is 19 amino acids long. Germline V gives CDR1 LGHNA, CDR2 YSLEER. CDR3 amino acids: CASSQVLLGQGPPSYEQYF. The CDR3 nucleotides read TGCGCCAGCAGCCAAGTTCTCTTGGGACAGGGACCCCCCTCCTACGAGCAGTACTTC.

The CDR3 DNA sequence: TGTGCCAGCACGGGGGGGGGCCTCCAAGAGACCCAGTACTTC. Translated, it gives CASTGGGLQETQYF. The chain is built from TRBV27 and TRBJ2-5; 8 bases are shared with TRBD2. Trimming at V came to 7 bases and at J to 1 base, leaving 5 bases not matched to a gene. The CDR3 is made up of 14 amino acids. Germline lookup yields CDR1 MNHEY and CDR2 SMNVEV (reference sequence).

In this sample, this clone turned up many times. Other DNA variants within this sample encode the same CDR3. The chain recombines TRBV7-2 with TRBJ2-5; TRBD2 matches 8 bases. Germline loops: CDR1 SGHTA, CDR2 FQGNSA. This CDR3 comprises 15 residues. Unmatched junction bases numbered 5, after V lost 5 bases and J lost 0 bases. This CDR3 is CASSPLAGNQETQYF. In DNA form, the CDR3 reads TGTGCCAGCAGCCCGTTAGCGGGGAACCAAGAGACCCAGTACTTC.